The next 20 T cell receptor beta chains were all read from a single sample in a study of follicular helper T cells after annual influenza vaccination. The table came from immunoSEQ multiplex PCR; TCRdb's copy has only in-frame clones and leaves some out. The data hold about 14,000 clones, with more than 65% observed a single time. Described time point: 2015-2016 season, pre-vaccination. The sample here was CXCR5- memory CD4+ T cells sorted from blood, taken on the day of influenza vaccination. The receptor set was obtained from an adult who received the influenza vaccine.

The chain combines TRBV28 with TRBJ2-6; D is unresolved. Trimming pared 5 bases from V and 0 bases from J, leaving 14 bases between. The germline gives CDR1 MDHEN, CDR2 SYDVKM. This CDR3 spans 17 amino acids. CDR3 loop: CASSSDKRNSGANVLTF. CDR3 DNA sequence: TGTGCCAGCAGTAGTGACAAGAGAAACTCTGGGGCCAACGTCCTGACTTTC.

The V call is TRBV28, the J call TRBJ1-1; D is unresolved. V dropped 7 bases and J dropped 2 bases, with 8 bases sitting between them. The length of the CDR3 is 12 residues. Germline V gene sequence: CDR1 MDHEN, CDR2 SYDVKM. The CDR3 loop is CASNGLNTEAFF. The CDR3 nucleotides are TGTGCCAGCAACGGGCTTAACACTGAAGCTTTCTTT.

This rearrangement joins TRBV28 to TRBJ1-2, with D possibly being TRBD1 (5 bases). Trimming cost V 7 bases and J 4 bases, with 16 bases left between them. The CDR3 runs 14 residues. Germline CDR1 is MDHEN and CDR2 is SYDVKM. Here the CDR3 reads CASTRAVVGYGYTF. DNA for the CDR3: TGTGCCAGCACCAGGGCCGTGGTGGGCTATGGCTACACCTTC.

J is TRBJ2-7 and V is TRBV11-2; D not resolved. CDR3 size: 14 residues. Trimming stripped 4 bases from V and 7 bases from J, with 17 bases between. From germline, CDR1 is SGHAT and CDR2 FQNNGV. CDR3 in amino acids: CASSSTTPSMEQYF. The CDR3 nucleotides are TGTGCCAGCAGCTCCACCACCCCTAGTATGGAGCAGTACTTC. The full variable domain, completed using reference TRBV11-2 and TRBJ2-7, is EAGVAQSPRYKIIEKRQSVAFWCNPISGHATLYWYQQILGQGPKLLIQFQNNGVVDDSQLPKDRFSAERLKGVDSTLKIQPAKLEDSAVYLCASSSTTPSMEQYFGPGTRLTVT.

CDR3 sequence (DNA): TGTGCCAGTACCCTTGTGAGCTCTGGGGCCAACGTCCTGACTTTC. Its protein product is CASTLVSSGANVLTF. The chain couples TRBV19 to TRBJ2-6; no clear D gene. The CDR3 spans 15 residues. From germline, CDR1 is LNHDA and CDR2 SQIVND (reference sequence). Trimming took off 7 bases at V and 0 bases at J, with 10 bases between the two ends.

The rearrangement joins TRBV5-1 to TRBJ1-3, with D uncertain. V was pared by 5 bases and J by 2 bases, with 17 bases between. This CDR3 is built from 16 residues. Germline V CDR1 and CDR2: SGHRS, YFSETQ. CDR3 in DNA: TGCGCCAGCAGTTCCGGACTCCCGAAAGCTGGAAACACCATATATTTT. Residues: CASSSGLPKAGNTIYF. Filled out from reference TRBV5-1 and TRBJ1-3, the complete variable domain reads KAGVTQTPRYLIKTRGQQVTLSCSPISGHRSVSWYQQTPGQGLQFLFEYFSETQRNKGNFPGRFSGRQFSNSRSEMNVSTLELGDSALYLCASSSGLPKAGNTIYFGEGSWLTVV.

The CDR3 DNA sequence: TGTGCCAGCAGTTACCGTCAGGGTGGCTACACCTTC. Translated: CASSYRQGGYTF. J is TRBJ1-2 and V is TRBV6-5; D possibly corresponds to TRBD1 (5 bases). V gave up 2 bases and J gave up 7 bases, with 8 bases separating them. This CDR3 spans 12 amino acids. Germline loops: CDR1 MNHEY, CDR2 SVGAGI.

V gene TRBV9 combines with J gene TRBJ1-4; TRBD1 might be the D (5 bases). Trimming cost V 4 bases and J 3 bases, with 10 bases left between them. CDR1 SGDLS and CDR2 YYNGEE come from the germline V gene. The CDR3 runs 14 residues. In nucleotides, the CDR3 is TGTGCCAGCAGCTTCAGGGATTCTAATGAAAAACTGTTTTTT. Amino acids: CASSFRDSNEKLFF.

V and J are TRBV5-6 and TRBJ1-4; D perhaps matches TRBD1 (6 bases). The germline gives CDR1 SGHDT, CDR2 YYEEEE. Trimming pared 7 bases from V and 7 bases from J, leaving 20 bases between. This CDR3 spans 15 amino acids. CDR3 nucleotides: TGTGCCAGCTCGAGGCGGGGGGCGGAGAGTGAAAAACTGTTTTTT. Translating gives CASSRRGAESEKLFF.

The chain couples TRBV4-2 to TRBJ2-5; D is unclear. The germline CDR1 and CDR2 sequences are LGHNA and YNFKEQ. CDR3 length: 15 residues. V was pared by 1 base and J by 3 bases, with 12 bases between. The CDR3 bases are TGTGCCAGCAGCCAAGTTGCCAGCGCCGAAGAGACCCAGTACTTC. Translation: CASSQVASAEETQYF.

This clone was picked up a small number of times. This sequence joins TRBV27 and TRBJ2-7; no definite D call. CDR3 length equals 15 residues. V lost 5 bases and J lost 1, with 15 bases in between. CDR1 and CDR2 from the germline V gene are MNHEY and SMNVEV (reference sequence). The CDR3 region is CASSPPRQRSYEQYF. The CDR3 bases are TGTGCCAGCAGTCCCCCCAGGCAGAGATCCTACGAGCAGTACTTC.

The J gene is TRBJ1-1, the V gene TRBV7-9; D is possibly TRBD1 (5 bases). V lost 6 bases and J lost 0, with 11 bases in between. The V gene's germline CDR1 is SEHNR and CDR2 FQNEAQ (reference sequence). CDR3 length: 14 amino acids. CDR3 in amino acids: CASRPGTVNTEAFF. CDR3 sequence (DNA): TGTGCCAGCAGACCCGGGACGGTGAACACTGAAGCTTTCTTT.

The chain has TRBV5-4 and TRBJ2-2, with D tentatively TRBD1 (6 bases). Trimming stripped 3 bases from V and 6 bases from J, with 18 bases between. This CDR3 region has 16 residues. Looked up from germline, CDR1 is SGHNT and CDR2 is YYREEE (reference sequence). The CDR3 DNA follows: TGTGCCAGCAGCTGGGGGCTAACAGGGAGCCCCGGGGAGCTGTTTTTT. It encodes CASSWGLTGSPGELFF.

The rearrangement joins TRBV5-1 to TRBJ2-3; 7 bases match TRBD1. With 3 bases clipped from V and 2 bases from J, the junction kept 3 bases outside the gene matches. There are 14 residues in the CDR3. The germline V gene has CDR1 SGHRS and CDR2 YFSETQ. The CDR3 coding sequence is TGCGCCAGCAGCTCTACAGGGGTCACAGATACGCAGTATTTT. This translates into CASSSTGVTDTQYF.

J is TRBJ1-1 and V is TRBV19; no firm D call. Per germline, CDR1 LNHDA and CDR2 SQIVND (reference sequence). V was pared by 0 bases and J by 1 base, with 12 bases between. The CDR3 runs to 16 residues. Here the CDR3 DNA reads TGTGCCAGTAGTATAGATCGCGGACCGTGGAACACTGAAGCTTTCTTT. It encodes CASSIDRGPWNTEAFF.

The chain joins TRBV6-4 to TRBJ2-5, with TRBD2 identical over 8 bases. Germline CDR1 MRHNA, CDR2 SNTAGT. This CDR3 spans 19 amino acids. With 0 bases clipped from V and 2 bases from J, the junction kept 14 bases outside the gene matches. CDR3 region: CASSDSGQRGGAGQETQYF. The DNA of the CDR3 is TGTGCCAGCAGTGACTCGGGCCAACGGGGGGGGGCGGGTCAAGAGACCCAGTACTTC.

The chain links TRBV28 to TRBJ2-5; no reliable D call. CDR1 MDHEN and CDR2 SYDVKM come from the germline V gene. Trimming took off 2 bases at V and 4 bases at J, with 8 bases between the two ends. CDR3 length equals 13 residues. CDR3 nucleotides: TGTGCCAGCAGTTTAACTAATCGAGAGACCCAGTACTTC. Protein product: CASSLTNRETQYF. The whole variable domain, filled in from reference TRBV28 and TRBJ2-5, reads DVKVTQSSRYLVKRTGEKVFLECVQDMDHENMFWYRQDPGLGLRLIYFSYDVKMKEKGDIPEGYSVSREKKERFSLILESASTNQTSMYLCASSLTNRETQYFGPGTRLLVL.

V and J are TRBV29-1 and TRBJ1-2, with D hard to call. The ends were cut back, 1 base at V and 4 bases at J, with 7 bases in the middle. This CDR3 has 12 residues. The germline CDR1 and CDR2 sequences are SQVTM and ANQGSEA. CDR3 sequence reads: CSVEGAVYGYTF. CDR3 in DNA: TGCAGCGTTGAAGGGGCGGTCTATGGCTACACCTTC.

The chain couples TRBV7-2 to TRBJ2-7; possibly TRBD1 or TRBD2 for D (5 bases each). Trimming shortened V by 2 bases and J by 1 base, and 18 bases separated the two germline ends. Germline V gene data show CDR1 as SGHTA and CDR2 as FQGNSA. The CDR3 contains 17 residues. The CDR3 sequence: CASSLPHLLGVSYEQYF. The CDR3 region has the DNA TGTGCCAGCAGCTTACCCCACCTGTTGGGGGTGTCCTACGAGCAGTACTTC. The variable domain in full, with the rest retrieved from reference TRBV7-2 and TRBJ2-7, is GAGVSQSPSNKVTEKGKDVELRCDPISGHTALYWYRQSLGQGLEFLIYFQGNSAPDKSGLPSDRFSAERTGGSVSTLTIQRTQQEDSAVYLCASSLPHLLGVSYEQYFGPGTRLTVT.

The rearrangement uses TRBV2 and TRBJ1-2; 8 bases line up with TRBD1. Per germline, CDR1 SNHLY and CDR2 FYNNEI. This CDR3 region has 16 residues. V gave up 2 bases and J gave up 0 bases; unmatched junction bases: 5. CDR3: CASSEQGALANYGYTF. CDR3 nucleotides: TGTGCCAGCAGTGAACAGGGGGCTTTAGCTAACTATGGCTACACCTTC.